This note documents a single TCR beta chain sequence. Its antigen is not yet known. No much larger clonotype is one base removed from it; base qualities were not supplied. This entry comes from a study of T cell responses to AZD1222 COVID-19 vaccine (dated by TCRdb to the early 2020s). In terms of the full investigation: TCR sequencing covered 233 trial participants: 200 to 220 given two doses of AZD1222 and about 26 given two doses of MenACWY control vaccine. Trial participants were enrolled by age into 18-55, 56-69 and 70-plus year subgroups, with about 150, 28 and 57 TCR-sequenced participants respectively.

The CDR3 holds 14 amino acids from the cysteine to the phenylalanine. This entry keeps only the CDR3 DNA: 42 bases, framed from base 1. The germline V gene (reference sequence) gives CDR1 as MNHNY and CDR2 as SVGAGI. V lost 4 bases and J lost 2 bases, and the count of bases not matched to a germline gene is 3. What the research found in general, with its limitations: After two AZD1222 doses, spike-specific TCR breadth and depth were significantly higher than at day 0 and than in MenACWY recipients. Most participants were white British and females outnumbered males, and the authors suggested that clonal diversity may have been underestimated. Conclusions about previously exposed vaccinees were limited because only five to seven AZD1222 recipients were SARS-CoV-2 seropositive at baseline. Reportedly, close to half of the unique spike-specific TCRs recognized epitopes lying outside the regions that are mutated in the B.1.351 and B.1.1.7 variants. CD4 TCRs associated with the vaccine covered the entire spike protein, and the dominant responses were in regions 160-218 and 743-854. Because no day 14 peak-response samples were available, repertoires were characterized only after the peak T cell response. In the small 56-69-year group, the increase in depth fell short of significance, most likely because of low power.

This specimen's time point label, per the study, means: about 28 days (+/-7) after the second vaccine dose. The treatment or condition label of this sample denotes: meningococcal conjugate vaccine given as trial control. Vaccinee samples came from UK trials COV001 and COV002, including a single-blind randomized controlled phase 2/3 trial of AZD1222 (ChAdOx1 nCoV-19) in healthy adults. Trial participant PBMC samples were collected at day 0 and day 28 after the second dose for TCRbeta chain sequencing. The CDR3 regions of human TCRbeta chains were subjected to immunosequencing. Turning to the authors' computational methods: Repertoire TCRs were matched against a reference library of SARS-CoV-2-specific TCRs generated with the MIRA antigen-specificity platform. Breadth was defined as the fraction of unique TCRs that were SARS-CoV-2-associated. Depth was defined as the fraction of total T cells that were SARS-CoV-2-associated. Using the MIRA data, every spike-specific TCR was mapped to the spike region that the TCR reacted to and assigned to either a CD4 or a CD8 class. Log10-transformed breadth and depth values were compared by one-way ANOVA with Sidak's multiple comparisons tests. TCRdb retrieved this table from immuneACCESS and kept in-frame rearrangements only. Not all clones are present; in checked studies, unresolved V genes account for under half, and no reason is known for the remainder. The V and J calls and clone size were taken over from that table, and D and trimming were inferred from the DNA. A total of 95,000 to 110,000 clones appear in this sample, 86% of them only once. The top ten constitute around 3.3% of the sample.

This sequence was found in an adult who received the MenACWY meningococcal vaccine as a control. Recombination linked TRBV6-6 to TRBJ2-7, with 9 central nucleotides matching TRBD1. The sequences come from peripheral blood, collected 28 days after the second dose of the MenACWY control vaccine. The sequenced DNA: TGTGCCAGCAGTTTGACAGGGGGGACCTACGAGCAGTACTTC. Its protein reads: CASSLTGGTYEQYF.